A single T cell receptor (beta chain) is shown here with its context. The data were obtained in a study of shared clonotypes between healthy human individuals. Study context: Donors were two women and three men aged 18 to 49.

Measured with immunoSEQ multiplex PCR; TCRdb has only the in-frame clones, and not every one. The data hold roughly 1,500,000 clones, with approximately 98.5% observed a single time. V was pared by 4 bases and J by 2 bases, with 17 bases between. The CDR3 consists of 16 residues. The germline V gene encodes CDR1 SGHRS and CDR2 YFSETQ. CD4+ cell separation produced CD45RA+ naive and CD45RA-negative memory subsets. The sample consisted of naive CD4+ T cells sorted from blood. Documented subset: CD45RA+ positively selected. The rearrangement links TRBV5-1 to TRBJ2-3, with D tentatively TRBD2 (6 bases). This clonotype originated in a man aged 30 to 45 in good health. The CDR3 loop reads CASSPSTSPYTDTQYF. Here the CDR3 DNA reads TGCGCCAGCAGCCCGTCCACTAGCCCCTACACAGATACGCAGTATTTT.